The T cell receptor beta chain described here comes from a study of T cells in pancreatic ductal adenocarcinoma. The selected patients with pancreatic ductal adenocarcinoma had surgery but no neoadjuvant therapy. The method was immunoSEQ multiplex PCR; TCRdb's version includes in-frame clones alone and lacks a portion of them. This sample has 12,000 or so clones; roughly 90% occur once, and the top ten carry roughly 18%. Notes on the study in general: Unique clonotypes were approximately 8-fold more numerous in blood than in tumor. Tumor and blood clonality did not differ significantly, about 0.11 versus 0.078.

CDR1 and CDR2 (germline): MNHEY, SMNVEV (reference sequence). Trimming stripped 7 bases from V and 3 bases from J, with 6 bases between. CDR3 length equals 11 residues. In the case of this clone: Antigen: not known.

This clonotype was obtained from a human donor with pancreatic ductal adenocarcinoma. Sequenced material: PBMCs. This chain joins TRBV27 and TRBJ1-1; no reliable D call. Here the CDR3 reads CASIGYTEAFF. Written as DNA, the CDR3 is TGTGCCAGCATCGGGTACACTGAAGCTTTCTTT.